This TCR beta chain was captured in a study of response to subunit inactivated influenza vaccine. This clonotype was observed at least ten times. TCRdb re-called the RT-PCR reads with MiXCR, one entry per CDR3 protein. The sample has more than 700,000 distinct CDR3 sequences, less than 25% seen once. CDR3 length: 12 residues. Germline V lookup: CDR1 LGHNA, CDR2 YSLEER. The V gene lost 5 bases and the J gene lost 8 bases, with 12 bases spanning the gap. The rearrangement uses TRBV4-3 and TRBJ1-2; D is ambiguous. The TCR was taken from a man aged 50 to 59 who received an inactivated influenza vaccine. This sample comprised PBMCs from blood, obtained 4 to 6 days after vaccination. The CDR3 is CASSGNDAGYTF. CDR3 sequence (DNA): TGCGCCAGCAGCGGCAACGACGCGGGCTACACCTTC.